The present entry profiles one T cell receptor (beta chain) with its context. Libraries were prepared by immunoSEQ multiplex PCR; TCRdb keeps only in-frame clonotypes and omits some of them. Of about 120,000 clones in the sample, roughly 92% were seen once. J lost 4 bases, V lost 5 bases, and 10 bases had no gene match. CDR1 is PRHDT and CDR2 is FYEKMQ in the germline V gene (reference sequence). The CDR3 runs 15 residues. The sample originates from a study of T cell changes during pregnancy in multiple sclerosis. Sample: peripheral blood, taken before pregnancy. The source of this sequence is a female donor with multiple sclerosis, enrolled in a pregnancy study. This chain connects TRBV13 to TRBJ2-5; 7 bases fit TRBD2. The CDR3 DNA is TGTGCCAGCAGCCCTATCCGCGGGAGTGTAGAGACCCAGTACTTC. Translating gives CASSPIRGSVETQYF.